This T cell receptor beta chain was identified during a study of T cells in tuberculosis. Trimming cost V 3 bases and J 1 base; bases outside gene matches: 5. The CDR3 has 15 residues. From germline, CDR1 is SGDLS and CDR2 YYNGEE. Data came from immunoSEQ multiplex PCR; TCRdb stores just in-frame clones and leaves some out. The table records some 31,000 clones, roughly nine tenths of them present only once. The source is a donor aged 10-29 years with latent tuberculosis or without tuberculosis infection. Source material: PBMCs. This chain uses TRBV9 with TRBJ1-1; TRBD1 agrees at 8 bases. DNA of the CDR3: TGTGCCAGCAGCGCAGGGGGCGCGGGGAACACTGAAGCTTTCTTT. It encodes CASSAGGAGNTEAFF.